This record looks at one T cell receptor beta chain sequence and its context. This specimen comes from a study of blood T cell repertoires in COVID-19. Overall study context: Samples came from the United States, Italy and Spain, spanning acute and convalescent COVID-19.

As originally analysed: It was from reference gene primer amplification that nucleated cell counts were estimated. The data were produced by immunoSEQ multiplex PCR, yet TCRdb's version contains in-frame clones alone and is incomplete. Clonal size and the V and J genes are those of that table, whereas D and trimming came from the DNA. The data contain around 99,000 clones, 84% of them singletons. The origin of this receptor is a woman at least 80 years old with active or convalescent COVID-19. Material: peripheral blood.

The CDR3: CASSQDRRENSPLHF. As DNA, the CDR3 is TGTGCCAGCAGCCAAGATAGGAGGGAAAATTCACCCCTCCACTTT. The V and J genes are TRBV3-1 (or the pseudogene TRBV3-2) and TRBJ1-6, with D uncertain. CDR3 length: 15 amino acids. V shed 0 bases and J shed 7 bases, with 10 bases lying between them. Looked up from germline, CDR1 is LGHDT and CDR2 is YNNKEL (reference sequence).